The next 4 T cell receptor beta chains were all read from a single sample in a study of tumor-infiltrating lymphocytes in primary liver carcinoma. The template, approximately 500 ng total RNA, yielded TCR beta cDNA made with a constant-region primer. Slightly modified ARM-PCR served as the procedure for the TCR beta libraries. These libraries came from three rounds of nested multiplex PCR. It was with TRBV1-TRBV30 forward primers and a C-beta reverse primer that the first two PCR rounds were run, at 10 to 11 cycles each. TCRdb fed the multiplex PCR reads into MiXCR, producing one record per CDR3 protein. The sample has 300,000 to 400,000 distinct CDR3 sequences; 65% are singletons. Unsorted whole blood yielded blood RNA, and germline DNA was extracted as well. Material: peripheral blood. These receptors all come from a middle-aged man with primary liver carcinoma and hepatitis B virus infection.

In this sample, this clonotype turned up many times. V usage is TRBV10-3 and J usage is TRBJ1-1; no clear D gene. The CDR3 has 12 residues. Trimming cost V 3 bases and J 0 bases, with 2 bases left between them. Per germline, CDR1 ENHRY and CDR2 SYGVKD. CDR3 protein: CAISDLNTEAFF. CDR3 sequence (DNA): TGTGCCATCAGTGACCTGAACACTGAAGCTTTCTTT.

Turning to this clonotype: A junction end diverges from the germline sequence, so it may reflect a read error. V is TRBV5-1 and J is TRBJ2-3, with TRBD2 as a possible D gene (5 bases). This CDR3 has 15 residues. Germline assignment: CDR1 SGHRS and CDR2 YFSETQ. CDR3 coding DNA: TGCGCCAGCAGCTTCAGCGGCTTTAGCACAGATACGCAATATTTT. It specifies CASSFSGFSTDTQYF.

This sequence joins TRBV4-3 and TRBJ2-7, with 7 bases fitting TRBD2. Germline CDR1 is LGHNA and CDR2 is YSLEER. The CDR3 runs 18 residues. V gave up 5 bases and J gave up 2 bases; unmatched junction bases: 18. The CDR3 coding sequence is TGCGCCAGCAGCAAAGGATCCCCCAGCGGGGTAATTACCTACGAGCAGTACTTC. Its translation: CASSKGSPSGVITYEQYF.

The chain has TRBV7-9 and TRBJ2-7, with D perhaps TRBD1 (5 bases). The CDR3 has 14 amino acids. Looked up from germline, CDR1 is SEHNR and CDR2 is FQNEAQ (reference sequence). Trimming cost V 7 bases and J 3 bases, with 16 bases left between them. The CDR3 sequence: CASTKDTIHYEQYF. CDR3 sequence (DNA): TGTGCCAGCACCAAGGACACCATTCACTACGAGCAGTACTTC.